This T cell receptor (beta chain) appears in the sequencing data of a study of shared clonotypes between healthy human individuals. Here immunoSEQ multiplex PCR was the method, and the copy in TCRdb shows in-frame clones only, minus some. The data contain over 2 million clones, 80% to 95% of them singletons. General study points: Generation probabilities were higher for clonotypes shared across all four sorted-subset donors than for unshared ones. Collection of samples was limited to blood; tissue repertoires likely differ.

The V segment lost 7 bases and the J segment 6 bases; nucleotides outside the gene matches: 18. Germline loops: CDR1 LNHDA, CDR2 SQIVND (reference sequence). The CDR3 consists of 17 residues. Points on this clone: As yet, its antigen is unknown.

The clonotype originates from a man aged 18-30 years in good health. Some clones in this sample may be carry-over from other donors' samples. Sequencing was done on a sample of naive CD4+ T cells from PBMCs. Subset noted: CD45RA+ positively selected. V and J are TRBV19 and TRBJ1-2; TRBD1 aligns across 9 bases. CDR3 protein: CASIGEGQGLISDGYTF. The CDR3 coding sequence is TGTGCCAGTATTGGGGAGGGACAGGGATTAATAAGCGATGGCTACACCTTC.